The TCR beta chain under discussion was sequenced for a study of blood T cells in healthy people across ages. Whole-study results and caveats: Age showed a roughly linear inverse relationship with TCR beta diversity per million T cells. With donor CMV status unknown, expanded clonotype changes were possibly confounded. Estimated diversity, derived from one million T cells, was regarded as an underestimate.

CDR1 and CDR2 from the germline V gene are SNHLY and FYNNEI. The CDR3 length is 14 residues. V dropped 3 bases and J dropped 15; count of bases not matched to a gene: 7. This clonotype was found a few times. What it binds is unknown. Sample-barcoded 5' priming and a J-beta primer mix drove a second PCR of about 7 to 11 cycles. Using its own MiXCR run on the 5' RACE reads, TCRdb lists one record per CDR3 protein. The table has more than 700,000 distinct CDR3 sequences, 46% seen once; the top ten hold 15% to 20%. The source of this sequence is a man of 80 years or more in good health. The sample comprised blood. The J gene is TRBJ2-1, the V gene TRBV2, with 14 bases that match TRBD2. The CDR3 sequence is CASSEPGLAGVRFF. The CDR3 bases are TGTGCCAGCAGTGAGCCGGGACTAGCGGGAGTACGGTTCTTC.